The next 8 T cell receptor beta chains were all read from a single sample in a study of cytomegalovirus exposure and HLA in healthy donors. It was with 60 Vbeta and 13 Jbeta primers that the PCR ran. Only in-frame clones appear in the TCRdb table, and some are missing; sequencing was by immunoSEQ multiplex PCR. Of about 120,000 clones in the sample, around 74% were seen once. The sequenced sample consisted of PBMCs. The receptors were sampled from a man in his thirties or forties in good health and CMV-seropositive.

The chain couples TRBV5-4 to TRBJ1-3; TRBD1 matches 9 bases. J lost 6 bases, V lost 4 bases, and 5 bases had no gene match. Germline CDR1 SGHNT, CDR2 YYREEE (reference sequence). The CDR3 spans 14 residues. The CDR3 DNA is TGTGCCAGCAGCGTAGGACAGGGGACAAACACCATATATTTT. Translated: CASSVGQGTNTIYF. Full variable domain (rest looked up from reference TRBV5-4 and TRBJ1-3): ETGVTQSPTHLIKTRGQQVTLRCSSQSGHNTVSWYQQALGQGPQFIFQYYREEENGRGNFPPRFSGLQFPNYSSELNVNALELDDSALYLCASSVGQGTNTIYFGEGSWLTVV.

The rearrangement uses TRBV7-9 and TRBJ2-1; D remains unclear. V was shortened by 9 bases and J by 9 bases, with 12 bases between the two germline ends. CDR1 is SEHNR and CDR2 is FQNEAQ in the germline V gene (reference sequence). This CDR3 region has 11 residues. CDR3 bases: TGTGCCAGTACTCCGGTTGGTGAGCAGTTCTTC. Translated, it gives CASTPVGEQFF.

The V and J genes are TRBV30 and TRBJ2-5; D might be TRBD1 (6 bases). Germline CDR1 is GTSNPN and CDR2 is SVGIG (reference sequence). This CDR3 spans 13 amino acids. Trimming took off 4 bases at V and 6 bases at J, with 15 bases between the two ends. This chain's CDR3 is CAWMMGTKKTQYF. The CDR3 DNA follows: TGTGCCTGGATGATGGGGACAAAGAAGACCCAGTACTTC.

The CDR3 DNA follows: TGTGCCAGCAGTTCTAGCGGGGGGGTTGAGACCCAGTACTTC. It encodes CASSSSGGVETQYF. The genes are TRBV6-6 and TRBJ2-5, with 12 bases lining up with TRBD2. The V and J ends lost 4 bases and 5 bases, in that order; junction bases with no gene match: 2. This CDR3 contains 14 residues. CDR1 is MNHNY, CDR2 SVGAGI, per germline (reference sequence).

Details on this clone: At one end the junction does not follow the germline gene, possibly because of a read error. V and J are TRBV30 and TRBJ1-2; D might be TRBD1 (5 bases). The CDR3 runs to 14 residues. Germline V gene lookup returns CDR1 GTSNPN and CDR2 SVGIG (reference sequence). The CDR3 DNA follows: TGTGCCTGGAGTGTACAGGTGCTGAACTATGGCTACCCCTTC. It translates to CAWSVQVLNYGYPF.

The table lists this clone with a count of one. This sequence joins TRBV28 and TRBJ2-7; TRBD1 matches at 9 bases. The CDR3 is 18 amino acids. Looked up from germline, CDR1 is MDHEN and CDR2 is SYDVKM. Unmatched junction bases numbered 13, after V lost 4 bases and J lost 0 bases. CDR3 coding DNA: TGTGCCAGCAGTTCCGACCGGGACAGGGTATACGGCTCCTACGAGCAGTACTTC. Protein sequence: CASSSDRDRVYGSYEQYF.

The sample holds a few counts of this clone. The chain combines TRBV10-2 with TRBJ1-5; a weak D match, TRBD1 (6 bases). The germline V gene encodes CDR1 WSHSY and CDR2 SAAADI. The CDR3 is 14 residues long. V gave up 3 bases and J gave up 5 bases, with 11 bases separating them. CDR3 nucleotide sequence: TGCGCCAGCAGTGACGCGCCAGGGGATCAGCCCCAGCATTTT. It codes for CASSDAPGDQPQHF.

The V and J genes are TRBV30 and TRBJ1-6; TRBD1 might be the D (5 bases). Trimming took off 0 bases at V and 10 bases at J, with 13 bases between the two ends. Germline V lookup: CDR1 GTSNPN, CDR2 SVGIG (reference sequence). CDR3 length: 14 residues. CDR3 sequence: CAWSVPRVRSPLHF. DNA for the CDR3: TGTGCCTGGAGTGTCCCCAGGGTACGGTCACCCCTCCACTTT.